These T cell receptor beta chains were read from a single sample in a study of technical replicates of blood from a handful of donors. Assay: immunoSEQ multiplex PCR; the TCRdb copy retains only in-frame clones and omits some. The table lists around 76,000 clones, 95% to 98% of them singletons. What was sequenced was T cells isolated from PBMCs. These receptors were taken from a human donor in good health. Each CDR3 is given with its conserved first and last residue. A D gene is named only where the DNA matches it firmly. For some rows the clone size is stated as once, few or many, or as a class when expanded; others skip it.

abundance	d_gene	v_gene	j_gene	CDR3nt	CDR3aa
-	-	TRBV7-9	TRBJ2-2	TGTGCCAGCAGCTTAGACAGGTCACCCTACACCGGGGAGCTGTTTTTT	CASSLDRSPYTGELFF
-	-	TRBV20-1	TRBJ2-1	TGCAGTGCTCGACAGTCGAGAGAGCAGTTCTTC	CSARQSREQFF
-	-	TRBV28	TRBJ1-4	TGTGCCAGCAGTTCGATCACCGCCCTCAGGCCGTTTTTT	CASSSITALRPFF
-	TRBD1	TRBV9	TRBJ2-1	TGTGCCAGCAGCACCGCCGGGACAGGGAATGAGCAGTTCTTC	CASSTAGTGNEQFF
once	TRBD2	TRBV28	TRBJ2-1	TGTGCCAGCAGACCCGGACTAGACCGCTCCTACAATGAGCAGTTCTTC	CASRPGLDRSYNEQFF
-	-	TRBV2	TRBJ1-2	TGTGCCAGCACCCTACGTAGGGCAGGGCTCAGACGCGACTATGGCTACACCTTC	CASTLRRAGLRRDYGYTF
-	TRBD1	TRBV19	TRBJ2-7	TGTGCCAGTAGCGACAGGGCTGTCCACGAGCAGTACTTC	CASSDRAVHEQYF
-	-	TRBV28	TRBJ2-7	TGTGCCAGCAGTTCCGGGTACTACGAGCAGTACTTC	CASSSGYYEQYF
once	-	TRBV18	TRBJ2-3	TGTGCCAGCTCACCGCGGGACCCCGGGAGCACAGATACGCAGTATTTT	CASSPRDPGSTDTQYF
-	-	TRBV29-1	TRBJ1-5	TGCAGCGTAGCTCCTACAGGGTATAGCAATCAGCCCCAGCATTTT	CSVAPTGYSNQPQHF